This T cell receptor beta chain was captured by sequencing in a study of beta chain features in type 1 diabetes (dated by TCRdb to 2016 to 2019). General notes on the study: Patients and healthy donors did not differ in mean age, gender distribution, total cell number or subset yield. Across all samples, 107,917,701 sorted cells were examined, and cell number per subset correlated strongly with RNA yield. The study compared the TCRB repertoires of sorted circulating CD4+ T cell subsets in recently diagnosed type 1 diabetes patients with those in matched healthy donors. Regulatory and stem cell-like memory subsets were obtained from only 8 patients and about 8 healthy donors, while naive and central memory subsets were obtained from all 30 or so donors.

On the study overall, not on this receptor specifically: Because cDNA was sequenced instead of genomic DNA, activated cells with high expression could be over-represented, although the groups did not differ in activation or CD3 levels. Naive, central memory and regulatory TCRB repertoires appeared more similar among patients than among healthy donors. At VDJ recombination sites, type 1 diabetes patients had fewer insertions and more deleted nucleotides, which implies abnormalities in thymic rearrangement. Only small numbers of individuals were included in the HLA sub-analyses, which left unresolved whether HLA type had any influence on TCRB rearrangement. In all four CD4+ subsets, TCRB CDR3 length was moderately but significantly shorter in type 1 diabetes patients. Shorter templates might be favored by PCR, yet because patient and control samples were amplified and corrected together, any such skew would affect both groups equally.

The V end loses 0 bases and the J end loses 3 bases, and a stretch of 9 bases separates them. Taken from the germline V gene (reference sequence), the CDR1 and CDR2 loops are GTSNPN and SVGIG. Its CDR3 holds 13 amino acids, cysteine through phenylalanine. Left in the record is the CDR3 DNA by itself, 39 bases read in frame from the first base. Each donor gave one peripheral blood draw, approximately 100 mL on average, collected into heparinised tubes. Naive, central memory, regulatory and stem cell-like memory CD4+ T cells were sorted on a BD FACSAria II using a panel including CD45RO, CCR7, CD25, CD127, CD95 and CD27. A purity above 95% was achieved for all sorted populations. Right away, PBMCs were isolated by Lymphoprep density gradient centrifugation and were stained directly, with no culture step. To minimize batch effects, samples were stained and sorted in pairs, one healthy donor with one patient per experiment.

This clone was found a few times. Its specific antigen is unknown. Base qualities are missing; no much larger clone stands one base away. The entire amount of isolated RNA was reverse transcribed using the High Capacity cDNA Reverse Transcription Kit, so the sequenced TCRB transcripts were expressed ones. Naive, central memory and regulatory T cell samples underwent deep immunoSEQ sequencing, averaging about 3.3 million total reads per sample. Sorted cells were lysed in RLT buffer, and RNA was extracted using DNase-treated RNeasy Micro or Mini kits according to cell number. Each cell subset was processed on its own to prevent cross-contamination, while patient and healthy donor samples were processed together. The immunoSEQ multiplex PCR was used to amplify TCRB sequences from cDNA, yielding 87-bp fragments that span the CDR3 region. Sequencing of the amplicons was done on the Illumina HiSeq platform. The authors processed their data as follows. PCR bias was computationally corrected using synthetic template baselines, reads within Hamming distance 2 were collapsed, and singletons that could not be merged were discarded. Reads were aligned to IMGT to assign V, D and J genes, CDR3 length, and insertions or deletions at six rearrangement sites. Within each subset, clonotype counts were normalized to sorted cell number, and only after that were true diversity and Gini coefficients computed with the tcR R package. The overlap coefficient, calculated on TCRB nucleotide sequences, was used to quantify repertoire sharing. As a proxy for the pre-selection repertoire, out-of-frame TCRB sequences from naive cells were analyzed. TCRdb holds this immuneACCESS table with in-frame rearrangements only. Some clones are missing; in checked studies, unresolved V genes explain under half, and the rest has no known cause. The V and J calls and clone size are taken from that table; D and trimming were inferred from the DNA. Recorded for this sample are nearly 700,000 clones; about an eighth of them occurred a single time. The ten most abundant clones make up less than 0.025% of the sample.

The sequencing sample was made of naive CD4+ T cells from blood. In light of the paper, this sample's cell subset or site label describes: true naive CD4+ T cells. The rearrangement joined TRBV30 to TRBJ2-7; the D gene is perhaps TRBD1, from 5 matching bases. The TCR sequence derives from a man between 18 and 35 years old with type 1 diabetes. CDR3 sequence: CAWSVAQGYEQYF. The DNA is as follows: TGTGCCTGGAGTGTAGCGCAGGGCTACGAGCAGTACTTC.